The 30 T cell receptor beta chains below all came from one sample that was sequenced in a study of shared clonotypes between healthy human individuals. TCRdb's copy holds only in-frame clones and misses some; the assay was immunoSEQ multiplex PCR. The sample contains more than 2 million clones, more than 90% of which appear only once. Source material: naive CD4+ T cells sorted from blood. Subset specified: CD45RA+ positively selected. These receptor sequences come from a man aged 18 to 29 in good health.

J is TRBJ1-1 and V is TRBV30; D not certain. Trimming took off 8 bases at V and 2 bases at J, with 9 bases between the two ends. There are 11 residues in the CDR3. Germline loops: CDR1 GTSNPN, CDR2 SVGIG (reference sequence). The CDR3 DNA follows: TGTGCCGCGGGAGGAAACACTGAAGCTTTCTTT. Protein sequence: CAAGGNTEAFF.

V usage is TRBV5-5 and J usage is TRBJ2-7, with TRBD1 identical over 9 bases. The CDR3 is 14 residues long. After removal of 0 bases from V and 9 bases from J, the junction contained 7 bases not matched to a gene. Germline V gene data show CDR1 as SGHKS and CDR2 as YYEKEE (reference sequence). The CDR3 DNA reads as TGTGCCAGCAGCTTGGAGGGGGGACAGGGTTTGCAGTACTTC. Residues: CASSLEGGQGLQYF.

DNA for the CDR3: TGTGCCAGCTCATACGACAGACTCTACGAGCAGTACTTC. Residues: CASSYDRLYEQYF. This chain uses TRBV18 with TRBJ2-7; weak D call: TRBD1 (5 bases). Between the trimmed V and J ends, which lost 5 bases and 3 bases, there was a span of 11 bases. Germline lookup yields CDR1 KGHSH and CDR2 LQKENI. The CDR3 length is 13 residues.

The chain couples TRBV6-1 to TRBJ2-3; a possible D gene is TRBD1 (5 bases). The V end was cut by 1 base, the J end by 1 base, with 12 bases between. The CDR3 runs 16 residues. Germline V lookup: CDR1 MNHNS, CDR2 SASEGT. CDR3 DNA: TGTGCCAGCAGTGAAGGGGCAGGGATCGGCACAGATACGCAGTATTTT. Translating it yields CASSEGAGIGTDTQYF.

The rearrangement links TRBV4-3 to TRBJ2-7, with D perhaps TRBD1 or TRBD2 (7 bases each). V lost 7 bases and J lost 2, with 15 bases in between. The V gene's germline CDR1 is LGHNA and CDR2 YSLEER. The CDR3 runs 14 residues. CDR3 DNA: TGCGCCAGCACCCTCAGGGGGGGAACCTACGAGCAGTACTTC. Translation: CASTLRGGTYEQYF.

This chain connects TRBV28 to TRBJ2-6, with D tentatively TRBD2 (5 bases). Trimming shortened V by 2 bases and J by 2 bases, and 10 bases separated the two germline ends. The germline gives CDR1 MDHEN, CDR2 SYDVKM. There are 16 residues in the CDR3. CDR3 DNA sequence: TGTGCCAGCAGTTTACCCCAGACTACTGGGGCCAACGTCCTGACTTTC. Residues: CASSLPQTTGANVLTF.

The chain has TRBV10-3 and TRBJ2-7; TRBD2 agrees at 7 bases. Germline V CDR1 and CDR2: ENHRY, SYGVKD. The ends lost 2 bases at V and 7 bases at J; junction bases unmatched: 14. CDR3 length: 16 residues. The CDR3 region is CAISERRTSGGEEQYF. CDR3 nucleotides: TGTGCCATCAGTGAGCGCCGGACTAGTGGGGGAGAGGAGCAGTACTTC.

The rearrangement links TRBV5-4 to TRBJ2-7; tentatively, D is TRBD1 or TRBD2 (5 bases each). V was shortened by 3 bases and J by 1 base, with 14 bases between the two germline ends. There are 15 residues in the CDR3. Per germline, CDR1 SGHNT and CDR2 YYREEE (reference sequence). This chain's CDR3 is CASSSKRDHSYEQYF. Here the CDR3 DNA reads TGTGCCAGCAGCTCGAAACGGGACCATTCCTACGAGCAGTACTTC.

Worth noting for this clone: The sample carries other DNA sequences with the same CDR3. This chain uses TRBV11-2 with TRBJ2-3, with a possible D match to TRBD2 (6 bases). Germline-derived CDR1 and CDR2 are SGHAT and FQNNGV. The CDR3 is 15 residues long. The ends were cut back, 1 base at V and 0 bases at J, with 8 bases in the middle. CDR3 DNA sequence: TGTGCCAGCAGCTTAGTCGGGAGAAGCACAGATACGCAGTATTTT. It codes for CASSLVGRSTDTQYF. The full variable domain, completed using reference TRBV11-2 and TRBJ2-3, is EAGVAQSPRYKIIEKRQSVAFWCNPISGHATLYWYQQILGQGPKLLIQFQNNGVVDDSQLPKDRFSAERLKGVDSTLKIQPAKLEDSAVYLCASSLVGRSTDTQYFGPGTRLTVL.

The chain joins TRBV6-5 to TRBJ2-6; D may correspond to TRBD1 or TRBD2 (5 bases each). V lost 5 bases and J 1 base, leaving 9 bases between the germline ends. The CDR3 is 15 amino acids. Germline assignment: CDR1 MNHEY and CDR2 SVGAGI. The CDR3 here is CASSRGVSGANVLTF. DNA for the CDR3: TGTGCCAGCAGTAGAGGGGTGTCTGGGGCCAACGTCCTGACTTTC.

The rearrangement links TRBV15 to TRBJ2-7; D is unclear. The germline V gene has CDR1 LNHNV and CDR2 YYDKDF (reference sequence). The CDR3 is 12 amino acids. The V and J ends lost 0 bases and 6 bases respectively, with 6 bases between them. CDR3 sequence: CATSRDLAEQYF. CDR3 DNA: TGTGCCACCAGCAGAGATCTGGCCGAGCAGTACTTC.

CDR3 DNA sequence: TGTGCCAGCAGCTTAGTAGGCGGTACCACCGGGGAGCTGTTTTTT. Translating it yields CASSLVGGTTGELFF. The chain links TRBV7-6 to TRBJ2-2; D unresolved. The CDR3 is made up of 15 amino acids. The V and J ends lost 1 base and 4 bases respectively, with 10 bases between them. Germline V CDR1 and CDR2: SGHVS, FNYEAQ.

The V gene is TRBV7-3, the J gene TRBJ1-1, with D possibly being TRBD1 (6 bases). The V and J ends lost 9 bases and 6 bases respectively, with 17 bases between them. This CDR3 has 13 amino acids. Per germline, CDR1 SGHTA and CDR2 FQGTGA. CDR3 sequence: CASSSRGSAEAFF. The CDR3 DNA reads TGTGCCAGTTCCTCCAGGGGTAGTGCTGAAGCTTTCTTT.

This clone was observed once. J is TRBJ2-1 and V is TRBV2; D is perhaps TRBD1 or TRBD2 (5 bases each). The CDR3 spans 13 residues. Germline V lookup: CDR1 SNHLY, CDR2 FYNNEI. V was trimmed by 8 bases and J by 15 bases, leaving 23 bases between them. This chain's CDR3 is CASSRDHQPGRFF. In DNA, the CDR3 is TGTGCCAGCTCCCGGGACCACCAACCCGGACGGTTCTTC.

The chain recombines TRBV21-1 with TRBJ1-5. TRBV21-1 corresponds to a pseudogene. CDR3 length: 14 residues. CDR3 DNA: TGTGCCAGCAGCAAAGGGGGGTGCAATCAGCCCCAGCATTTT. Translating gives CASSKGGCNQPQHF.

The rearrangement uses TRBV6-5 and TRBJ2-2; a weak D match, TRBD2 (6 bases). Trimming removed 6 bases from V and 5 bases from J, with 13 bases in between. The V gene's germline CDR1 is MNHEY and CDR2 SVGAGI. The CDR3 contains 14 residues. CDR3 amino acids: CASRPVSGTGELFF. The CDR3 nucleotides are TGTGCCAGCAGACCTGTGAGCGGGACCGGGGAGCTGTTTTTT.

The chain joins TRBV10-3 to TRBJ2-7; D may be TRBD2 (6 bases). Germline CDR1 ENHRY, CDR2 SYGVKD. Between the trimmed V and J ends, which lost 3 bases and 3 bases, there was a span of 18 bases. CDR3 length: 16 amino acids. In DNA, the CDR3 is TGTGCCATCAGTGACTCGGCCGGGGGACGGAACTACGAGCAGTACTTC. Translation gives CAISDSAGGRNYEQYF.

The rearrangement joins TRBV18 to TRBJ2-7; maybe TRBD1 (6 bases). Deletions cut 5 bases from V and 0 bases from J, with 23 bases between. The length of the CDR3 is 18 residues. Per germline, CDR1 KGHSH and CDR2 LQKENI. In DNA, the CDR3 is TGTGCCAGCTCATTATCCCCCTCCTGGGACACTAGCTCCTACGAGCAGTACTTC. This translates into CASSLSPSWDTSSYEQYF.

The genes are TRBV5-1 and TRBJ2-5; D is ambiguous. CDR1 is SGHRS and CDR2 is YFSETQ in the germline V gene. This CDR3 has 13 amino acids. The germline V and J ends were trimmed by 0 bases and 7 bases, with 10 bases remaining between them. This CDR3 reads CASSLVPDGTQYF. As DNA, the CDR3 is TGCGCCAGCAGCTTGGTGCCTGACGGGACCCAGTACTTC.

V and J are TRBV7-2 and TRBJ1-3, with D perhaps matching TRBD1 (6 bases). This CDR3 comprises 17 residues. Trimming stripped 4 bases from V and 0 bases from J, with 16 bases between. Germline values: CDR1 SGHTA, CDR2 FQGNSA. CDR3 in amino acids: CASSSYRADSSGNTIYF. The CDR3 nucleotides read TGTGCCAGCAGCTCCTACAGGGCCGACAGCTCTGGAAACACCATATATTTT.

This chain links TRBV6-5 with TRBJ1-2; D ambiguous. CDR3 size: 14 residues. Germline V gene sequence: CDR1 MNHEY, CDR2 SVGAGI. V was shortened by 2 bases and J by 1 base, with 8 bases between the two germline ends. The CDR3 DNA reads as TGTGCCAGCAGTTACGGCTCTCTTAACTATGGCTACACCTTC. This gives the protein CASSYGSLNYGYTF.

CDR3 nucleotide sequence: TGTGCCAGCAGCGTAGAACCCCGGGACCAGCCCCAGCATTTT. As protein: CASSVEPRDQPQHF. The rearrangement uses TRBV9 and TRBJ1-5, with D tentatively TRBD1 (5 bases). V was pared by 0 bases and J by 7 bases, with 11 bases between. Germline values: CDR1 SGDLS, CDR2 YYNGEE. This CDR3 region has 14 residues.

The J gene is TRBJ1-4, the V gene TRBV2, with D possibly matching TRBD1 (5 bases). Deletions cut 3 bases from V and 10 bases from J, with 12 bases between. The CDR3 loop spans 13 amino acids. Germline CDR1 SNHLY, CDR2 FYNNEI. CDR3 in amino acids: CASSEIQGGKLFF. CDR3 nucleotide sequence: TGTGCCAGCAGTGAGATTCAGGGAGGAAAACTGTTTTTT.

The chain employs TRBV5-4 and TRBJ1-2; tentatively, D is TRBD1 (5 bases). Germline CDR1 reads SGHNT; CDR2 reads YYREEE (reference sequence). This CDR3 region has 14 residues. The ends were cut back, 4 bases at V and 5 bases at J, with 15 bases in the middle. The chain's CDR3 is CASSQEQGPYGYTF. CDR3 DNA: TGTGCCAGCAGCCAAGAGCAGGGACCTTATGGCTACACCTTC.

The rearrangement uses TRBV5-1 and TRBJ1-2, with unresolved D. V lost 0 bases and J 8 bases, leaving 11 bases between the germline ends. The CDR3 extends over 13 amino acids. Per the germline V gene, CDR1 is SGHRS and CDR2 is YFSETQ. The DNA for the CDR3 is TGCGCCAGCAGCTTGGCCTCAGTCCCCGGCTACACCTTC. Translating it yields CASSLASVPGYTF.

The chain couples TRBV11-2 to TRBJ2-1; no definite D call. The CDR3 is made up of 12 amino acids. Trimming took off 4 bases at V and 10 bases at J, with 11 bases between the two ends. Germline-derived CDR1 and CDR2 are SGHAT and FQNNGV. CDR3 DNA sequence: TGTGCCAGCAGCTCTCCGGTCCGGGAGCAGTTCTTC. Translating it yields CASSSPVREQFF.

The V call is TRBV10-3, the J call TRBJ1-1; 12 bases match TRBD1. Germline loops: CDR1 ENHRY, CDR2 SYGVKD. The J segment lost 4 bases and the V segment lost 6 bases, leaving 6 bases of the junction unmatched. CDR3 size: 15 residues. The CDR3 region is CAISGGQGAPTEAFF. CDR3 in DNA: TGTGCCATCAGCGGGGGACAGGGGGCGCCCACTGAAGCTTTCTTT.

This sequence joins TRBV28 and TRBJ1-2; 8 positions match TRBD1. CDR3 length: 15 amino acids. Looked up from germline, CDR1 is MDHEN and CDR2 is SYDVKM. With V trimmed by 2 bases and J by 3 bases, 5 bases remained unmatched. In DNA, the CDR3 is TGTGCCAGCAGTTTAGACAAGACAGGGGACTATGGCTACACCTTC. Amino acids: CASSLDKTGDYGYTF.

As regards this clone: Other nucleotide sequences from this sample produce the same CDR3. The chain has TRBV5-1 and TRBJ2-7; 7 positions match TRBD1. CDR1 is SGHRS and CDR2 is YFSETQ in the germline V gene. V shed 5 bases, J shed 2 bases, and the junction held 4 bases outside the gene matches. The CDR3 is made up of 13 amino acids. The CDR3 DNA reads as TGCGCCAGCAGTTTGACAGGGACCTACGAGCAGTACTTC. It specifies CASSLTGTYEQYF.

In DNA form, the CDR3 reads TGTGCCAGCGGGGGCCACAGCAACGAGCAGTACTTC. Protein product: CASGGHSNEQYF. The chain joins TRBV6-1 to TRBJ2-7; TRBD1 is a possible D gene (6 bases). The CDR3 length is 12 residues. Deletions cut 8 bases from V and 5 bases from J, with 13 bases between. Germline V gene sequence: CDR1 MNHNS, CDR2 SASEGT.